Below, 28 T cell receptor beta chains from the same sample are listed, as sequenced in a study of blood T cell repertoires in COVID-19. Here immunoSEQ multiplex PCR was the method, and the copy in TCRdb shows in-frame clones only, minus some. The repertoire holds approximately 49,000 clones, with approximately 84% as singletons. Material for sequencing was peripheral blood. These TCRs come from a man aged 45 to 65 with acute or convalescent COVID-19.

The chain couples TRBV11-2 to TRBJ2-1; D perhaps matches TRBD1 (5 bases). CDR1 and CDR2 (germline): SGHAT, FQNNGV. Deletions cut 0 bases from V and 6 bases from J, with 9 bases between. The CDR3 has 14 residues. CDR3 sequence (DNA): TGTGCCAGCAGCTTAGACCAGGGCGGCAATGAGCAGTTCTTC. It is translated as CASSLDQGGNEQFF.

The chain employs TRBV7-3 and TRBJ2-1; 8 nucleotides match TRBD2. Germline-derived CDR1 and CDR2 are SGHTA and FQGTGA. V lost 6 bases to trimming and J lost 15 bases; unmatched junction nucleotides: 10. CDR3 size: 12 residues. CDR3 bases: TGTGCCAGCAGTTTGGTTAGCGGGATTTTGTTCTTC. Encoded protein: CASSLVSGILFF.

The V call is TRBV6-6, the J call TRBJ1-1; possibly TRBD1 for D (5 bases). Deletions cut 5 bases from V and 3 bases from J, with 10 bases between. This CDR3 spans 13 amino acids. The V gene's germline CDR1 is MNHNY and CDR2 SVGAGI (reference sequence). The CDR3 DNA is TGTGCCAGCAGTGGTGACAGCTACACTGAAGCTTTCTTT. Translated: CASSGDSYTEAFF.

CDR3 sequence reads: CASSQQQGSSGYTF. The CDR3 DNA sequence: TGTGCCAGCAGCCAACAACAGGGCTCAAGCGGCTACACCTTC. This chain connects TRBV3-1 (or the pseudogene TRBV3-2) to TRBJ1-2; tentatively, D is TRBD1 (6 bases). V gave up 2 bases and J gave up 8 bases, with 15 bases separating them. The germline CDR1 and CDR2 sequences are LGHDT and YNNKEL (reference sequence). CDR3 length: 14 residues.

The chain joins TRBV6-5 to TRBJ2-5; D gene unclear. V dropped 10 bases and J dropped 1 base, with 7 bases sitting between them. CDR1 and CDR2 from the germline V gene are MNHEY and SVGAGI. The CDR3 covers 11 residues. The CDR3 region has the DNA TGTGCCACAGGAAGCCAAGAGACCCAGTACTTC. It translates to CATGSQETQYF.

The chain carries TRBV7-3 and TRBJ2-1; 12 bases map to TRBD2. The CDR3 spans 16 residues. Germline trimming cut 5 bases from V and 8 bases from J; bases unmatched to any gene: 10. Germline V CDR1 and CDR2: SGHTA, FQGTGA. This chain's CDR3 is CASSLTSGRKLYEQFF. CDR3 DNA sequence: TGTGCCAGCAGCCTCACTAGCGGGAGGAAACTCTATGAGCAGTTCTTC.

This clone appeared once. This chain joins TRBV4-2 and TRBJ2-7, with D perhaps TRBD2 (6 bases). V was pared by 0 bases and J by 6 bases, with 12 bases between. Germline values: CDR1 LGHNA, CDR2 YNFKEQ. This CDR3 contains 14 residues. The CDR3 here is CASSQDKLASEQYF. CDR3 nucleotides: TGTGCCAGCAGCCAAGATAAACTAGCTAGCGAGCAGTACTTC.

This clone was found a few times. CDR3 nucleotides: TGTGCCAGCAGTTTTGACAGGGGACACGAGCAGTACTTC. Translation: CASSFDRGHEQYF. The V and J genes are TRBV12-3 or TRBV12-4 and TRBJ2-7; 8 nucleotides line up with TRBD1. This CDR3 region has 13 residues. V lost 3 bases and J lost 5; bases outside the gene matches: 3.

The rearrangement uses TRBV5-1 and TRBJ1-3; D not resolved. V was pared by 0 bases and J by 0 bases, with 10 bases between. The CDR3 runs to 16 residues. Germline assignment: CDR1 SGHRS and CDR2 YFSETQ. The CDR3: CASSLGEINSGNTIYF. The CDR3 DNA reads as TGCGCCAGCAGCTTGGGAGAAATCAACTCTGGAAACACCATATATTTT.

J is TRBJ1-5 and V is TRBV19; a weak D match, TRBD1 (5 bases). The V gene's germline CDR1 is LNHDA and CDR2 SQIVND (reference sequence). V shed 2 bases and J shed 1 base, with 12 bases lying between them. The CDR3 totals 16 residues. CDR3 coding DNA: TGTGCCAGTAGTATAAACGGGGCGGGAAGCAATCAGCCCCAGCATTTT. The encoded protein is CASSINGAGSNQPQHF.

This rearrangement joins TRBV19 to TRBJ1-3, with a possible D match to TRBD1 (6 bases). The CDR3 runs to 16 residues. Trimming took off 4 bases at V and 3 bases at J, with 16 bases between the two ends. Germline V CDR1 and CDR2: LNHDA, SQIVND (reference sequence). The CDR3 region has the DNA TGTGCCAGTAGTACCCCCCGGGGGGCTGGTGGAAACACCATATATTTT. Protein product: CASSTPRGAGGNTIYF.

V is TRBV6-5 and J is TRBJ1-1; 8 bases line up with TRBD1. The CDR3 has 14 residues. The germline gives CDR1 MNHEY, CDR2 SVGAGI. The J segment lost 1 base and the V segment lost 8 bases, leaving 6 bases of the junction unmatched. CDR3 region: CASRAGGENTEAFF. DNA of the CDR3: TGTGCCAGCCGGGCAGGGGGCGAGAACACTGAAGCTTTCTTT.

The chain recombines TRBV6-2 or TRBV6-3 with TRBJ1-1; D not certain. Germline V gene sequence: CDR1 MNHEY, CDR2 SVGEGT. Between the trimmed V and J ends, which lost 2 bases and 2 bases, there was a span of 18 bases. The CDR3 runs to 17 residues. The CDR3 protein is CASSYPVPGKVNTEAFF. DNA for the CDR3: TGTGCCAGCAGTTACCCTGTCCCGGGGAAAGTAAACACTGAAGCTTTCTTT.

V gene TRBV7-2 combines with J gene TRBJ1-5; D is unclear. The CDR3 length is 15 residues. V lost 0 bases and J lost 0, with 6 bases in between. Germline V gene lookup returns CDR1 SGHTA and CDR2 FQGNSA. CDR3 in DNA: TGTGCCAGCAGCTTAGCCGGGTCTAGCAATCAGCCCCAGCATTTT. Its translation is CASSLAGSSNQPQHF.

This clone appeared once. The chain is built from TRBV10-2 and TRBJ2-5; TRBD2 agrees at 10 bases. The V gene's germline CDR1 is WSHSY and CDR2 SAAADI. The CDR3 is 15 amino acids. V lost 7 bases, J lost 2 bases, and 7 bases stayed unmatched. CDR3 amino acids: CASNLAGGPQETQYF. The DNA of the CDR3 is TGCGCCAGCAATTTAGCGGGGGGCCCACAAGAGACCCAGTACTTC.

In its sample, this clone was seen once. The gene calls are TRBV6-1 and TRBJ1-6, with 9 bases lining up with TRBD1. The CDR3 totals 16 residues. V was pared by 3 bases and J by 1 base, with 1 base of the junction left unmatched. Germline V gene lookup returns CDR1 MNHNS and CDR2 SASEGT. DNA for the CDR3: TGTGCCAGCAGTGAGGGACAGGGATCCTATAATTCACCCCTCCACTTT. Protein: CASSEGQGSYNSPLHF.

The chain is built from TRBV27 and TRBJ2-3, with D possibly matching TRBD2 (6 bases). The CDR3 covers 14 residues. Germline CDR1 is MNHEY and CDR2 is SMNVEV (reference sequence). Deletions cut 7 bases from V and 5 bases from J, with 16 bases between. The chain's CDR3 is CASKFRERVDTQYF. The DNA of the CDR3 is TGTGCCAGCAAATTCCGGGAGAGGGTAGATACGCAGTATTTT.

V is TRBV15 and J is TRBJ1-2, with D uncertain. The CDR3 length is 15 residues. Trimming removed 8 bases from V and 4 bases from J, with 20 bases in between. Germline V gene sequence: CDR1 LNHNV, CDR2 YYDKDF (reference sequence). CDR3 nucleotides: TGTGCCACCTCTCCCTCGGGATTTGGCGGCTATGGCTACACCTTC. This encodes CATSPSGFGGYGYTF. The full variable domain, rest sourced from reference TRBV15 and TRBJ1-2, is DAMVIQNPRYQVTQFGKPVTLSCSQTLNHNVMYWYQQKSSQAPKLLFHYYDKDFNNEADTPDNFQSRRPNTSFCFLDIRSPGLGDTAMYLCATSPSGFGGYGYTFGSGTRLTVV.

This sequence joins TRBV6-5 and TRBJ2-7; 8 bases map to TRBD1. The CDR3 is 13 amino acids. J was trimmed by 7 bases and V by 6 bases; bases with no gene match: 8. Germline V CDR1 and CDR2: MNHEY, SVGAGI. In DNA, the CDR3 is TGTGCCAGCAGCTGGACAGGGTCTGGGGAGCAGTACTTC. It yields the protein CASSWTGSGEQYF.

The CDR3 reads CASSLPQGSGYTF. CDR3 DNA: TGTGCCAGCAGCCTACCTCAGGGATCTGGCTACACCTTC. The chain combines TRBV7-9 with TRBJ1-2; weak D call: TRBD1 (5 bases). The CDR3 spans 13 residues. Per the germline V gene, CDR1 is SEHNR and CDR2 is FQNEAQ (reference sequence). Trimming removed 5 bases from V and 7 bases from J, with 14 bases in between.

The chain carries TRBV5-1 and TRBJ2-2; 15 bases match TRBD2. The CDR3 sequence is 19 residues long. Unmatched junction bases numbered 7, after V lost 0 bases and J lost 4 bases. Germline V gives CDR1 SGHRS, CDR2 YFSETQ. As DNA, the CDR3 is TGCGCCAGCAGCTTGGGGACTAGCGGGGGGGGAAACCCCACCGGGGAGCTGTTTTTT. Its translation is CASSLGTSGGGNPTGELFF. Full variable domain (missing parts from reference TRBV5-1 and TRBJ2-2): KAGVTQTPRYLIKTRGQQVTLSCSPISGHRSVSWYQQTPGQGLQFLFEYFSETQRNKGNFPGRFSGRQFSNSRSEMNVSTLELGDSALYLCASSLGTSGGGNPTGELFFGEGSRLTVL.

The chain joins TRBV3-1 (or the pseudogene TRBV3-2) to TRBJ1-6; 11 bases match TRBD1. The CDR3 covers 16 residues. With 3 bases clipped from V and 10 bases from J, the junction kept 8 bases outside the gene matches. Germline values: CDR1 LGHDT, CDR2 YNNKEL (reference sequence). CDR3: CASSHHGTGGGSPLHF. CDR3 coding DNA: TGTGCCAGCAGCCACCACGGGACAGGGGGTGGGTCACCCCTCCACTTT.

V gene TRBV11-1 combines with J gene TRBJ2-5; TRBD2 is a possible D gene (6 bases). The germline gives CDR1 SGHAT, CDR2 FQDESV (reference sequence). The CDR3 is 16 amino acids. V dropped 3 bases and J dropped 4 bases, with 18 bases sitting between them. The DNA for the CDR3 is TGTGCCAGCAGCTTCCAAGCCGGGACTCCAACAGAGACCCAGTACTTC. This translates into CASSFQAGTPTETQYF.

The rearrangement links TRBV29-1 to TRBJ1-2, with D possibly matching TRBD1 (6 bases). V was cut by 0 bases and J by 2 bases, with 7 bases left in between. CDR1 is SQVTM, CDR2 ANQGSEA, per germline. The CDR3 totals 13 residues. The CDR3 coding sequence is TGCAGCGTTGAAGATGACAGGAACTATGGCTACACCTTC. Translated, it gives CSVEDDRNYGYTF.

This chain connects TRBV30 to TRBJ1-6; D is possibly TRBD1 (6 bases). Germline V CDR1 and CDR2: GTSNPN, SVGIG (reference sequence). The CDR3 totals 16 residues. Trimming took 0 bases from V and 14 from J, leaving 23 bases between them. CDR3 DNA sequence: TGTGCCTGGAGTGTCGAGGGGACACTATTCAGGGGCGCCCTCCACTTT. Residues: CAWSVEGTLFRGALHF.

This chain uses TRBV30 with TRBJ1-4; tentatively, D is TRBD1 (5 bases). V lost 4 bases and J lost 6, with 18 bases in between. The CDR3 length is 15 residues. CDR1 is GTSNPN and CDR2 is SVGIG in the germline V gene (reference sequence). DNA of the CDR3: TGTGCCTGGACCCTCTCCCCGGGGGATGATGAAAAACTGTTTTTT. As protein: CAWTLSPGDDEKLFF. Supplemented by reference TRBV30 and TRBJ1-4, the full variable domain reads SQTIHQWPATLVQPVGSPLSLECTVEGTSNPNLYWYRQAAGRGLQLLFYSVGIGQISSEVPQNLSASRPQDRQFILSSKKLLLSDSGFYLCAWTLSPGDDEKLFFGSGTQLSVL.

As regards this clone: Possible read error: a much larger clone is one base away. This sequence joins TRBV12-5 and TRBJ2-1, with D maybe TRBD1 (6 bases). The CDR3 has 17 amino acids. Per the germline V gene, CDR1 is LGHNT and CDR2 is FRNRAP. V was shortened by 0 bases and J by 8 bases, with 20 bases between the two germline ends. CDR3 loop: CASGLVLRAGVFDEQFF. As DNA, the CDR3 is TGTGCTAGTGGTTTGGTACTAAGGGCAGGGGTATTTGATGAGCAGTTCTTC.

The chain is built from TRBV19 and TRBJ2-6; 7 positions agree with TRBD1. With 5 bases clipped from V and 2 bases from J, the junction kept 3 bases outside the gene matches. The CDR3 is made up of 15 amino acids. Germline CDR1 is LNHDA and CDR2 is SQIVND (reference sequence). The CDR3 reads CASSLGQAGANVLTF. The CDR3 nucleotides read TGTGCCAGTAGTCTCGGACAGGCTGGGGCCAACGTCCTGACTTTC.